Below are 11 T cell receptor beta chains sequenced from a single sample in a study of human T cells and chemical hapten exposure. Time point noted: patch test 1, 2 weeks after DPC sensitization. Treatment specified: therapeutic diphenylcyclopropenone sensitization with weekly scalp DPC. MiXCR, run by TCRdb on the RACE reads, gives a single entry per CDR3 protein. The repertoire holds 100,000 or so distinct CDR3 sequences, with approximately 9.9% as singletons. Sequencing was performed on whole blood, taken in connection with sensitization to the hapten diphenylcyclopropenone (DPC). The receptors here all came from a woman aged 40 to 55 with alopecia areata. Some clones in this sample may be carry-over from other donors' samples.

The chain has TRBV25-1 and TRBJ1-2; possible D gene TRBD1, 6 bases. CDR1 is MGHDK and CDR2 is SYGVNS in the germline V gene. The CDR3 length is 13 residues. Trimming took 5 bases from V and 5 from J, leaving 12 bases between them. CDR3 bases: TGTGCCAGCAGTTTGGGGGCTGAGTATGGCTACACCTTC. It translates to CASSLGAEYGYTF.

The J gene is TRBJ1-3, the V gene TRBV29-1; D unclear. This CDR3 has 13 amino acids. Trimming removed 7 bases from V and 2 bases from J, with 12 bases in between. The V gene's germline CDR1 is SQVTM and CDR2 ANQGSEA. The CDR3 protein is CSASTLAGNTIYF. The CDR3 bases are TGCAGCGCCTCTACCCTCGCTGGAAACACCATATATTTT.

Many counts were recorded for this clonotype. The chain couples TRBV29-1 to TRBJ2-7; 8 bases agree with TRBD1. CDR3 length: 13 residues. With V trimmed by 6 bases and J by 3 bases, 7 bases remained unmatched. CDR1 and CDR2 from the germline V gene are SQVTM and ANQGSEA. In DNA form, the CDR3 reads TGCAGCGTCACCGGGACAGGCGTCTACGAGCAGTACTTC. It encodes CSVTGTGVYEQYF.

This clonotype was observed a few times. The chain is built from TRBV12-3 or TRBV12-4 and TRBJ2-7; no reliable D call. This CDR3 contains 11 residues. The V gene lost 10 bases and the J gene lost 6 bases, with 13 bases spanning the gap. Here the CDR3 reads CAILYQGEQYF. CDR3 nucleotides: TGTGCCATCCTTTATCAAGGCGAGCAGTACTTC.

This chain links TRBV6-5 with TRBJ1-1; D unresolved. V gave up 0 bases and J gave up 1 base, with 12 bases separating them. Per the germline V gene, CDR1 is MNHEY and CDR2 is SVGAGI. The CDR3 is made up of 16 amino acids. The CDR3 protein is CASSYSFKGKNTEAFF. The DNA for the CDR3 is TGTGCCAGCAGTTACTCATTTAAGGGAAAGAACACTGAAGCTTTCTTT.

Ten or more counts support this clonotype. The chain links TRBV5-1 to TRBJ2-3; D perhaps matches TRBD2 (5 bases). The germline CDR1 and CDR2 sequences are SGHRS and YFSETQ. The V gene lost 2 bases and the J gene lost 1 base, with 5 bases spanning the gap. This CDR3 has 13 residues. CDR3: CASSFGGTDTQYF. For the CDR3, the DNA is TGCGCCAGCAGCTTCGGGGGCACAGATACGCAGTATTTT.

The rearrangement uses TRBV19 and TRBJ1-5; no firm D call. This CDR3 is 13 amino acids long. Germline CDR1 LNHDA, CDR2 SQIVND (reference sequence). Trimming left V 4 bases short and J 2 bases short, with 6 bases between. CDR3 sequence reads: CASSTYGNQPQHF. CDR3 in DNA: TGTGCCAGTAGTACGTACGGCAATCAGCCCCAGCATTTT.

This clonotype was counted at least ten times. The chain carries TRBV12-3 or TRBV12-4 and TRBJ2-7; 9 bases are a match to TRBD2. The ends lost 6 bases at V and 3 bases at J; junction bases unmatched: 6. CDR3 length: 14 amino acids. In DNA form, the CDR3 reads TGTGCCAGCAGGAATAGCGGGAGCCACTACGAGCAGTACTTC. Translated: CASRNSGSHYEQYF.

Comment on this clonotype: Germline and junction disagree at one end, which may indicate a read error. The chain links TRBV5-1 to TRBJ2-1; maybe TRBD2 (6 bases). Germline CDR1 SGHRS, CDR2 YFSETQ. This CDR3 is built from 15 residues. The CDR3 sequence is CASRLVGSSYNEQFF. The CDR3 DNA reads as TGCGCCAGCAGATTGGTCGGGAGCTCCTACAATGAGCAGTTCTTC.

A few counts support this clonotype. V gene TRBV20-1 combines with J gene TRBJ2-3, with D tentatively TRBD2 (5 bases). This CDR3 comprises 14 residues. V was clipped by 1 base and J by 6 bases, with 14 bases between them. The germline gives CDR1 DFQATT, CDR2 SNEGSKA (reference sequence). The CDR3 region has the DNA TGCAGTGCTAGAGTCCCCGGGAAGCCGGATACGCAGTATTTT. Protein product: CSARVPGKPDTQYF.

This clonotype was seen repeatedly, ten times or more. The chain is built from TRBV18 and TRBJ1-5; D is undetermined. V shed 1 base and J shed 1 base, with 8 bases lying between them. This CDR3 spans 15 amino acids. Germline V gives CDR1 KGHSH, CDR2 LQKENI. CDR3 bases: TGTGCCAGCTCACCACTTGGGATGAGCAATCAGCCCCAGCATTTT. Translated: CASSPLGMSNQPQHF.